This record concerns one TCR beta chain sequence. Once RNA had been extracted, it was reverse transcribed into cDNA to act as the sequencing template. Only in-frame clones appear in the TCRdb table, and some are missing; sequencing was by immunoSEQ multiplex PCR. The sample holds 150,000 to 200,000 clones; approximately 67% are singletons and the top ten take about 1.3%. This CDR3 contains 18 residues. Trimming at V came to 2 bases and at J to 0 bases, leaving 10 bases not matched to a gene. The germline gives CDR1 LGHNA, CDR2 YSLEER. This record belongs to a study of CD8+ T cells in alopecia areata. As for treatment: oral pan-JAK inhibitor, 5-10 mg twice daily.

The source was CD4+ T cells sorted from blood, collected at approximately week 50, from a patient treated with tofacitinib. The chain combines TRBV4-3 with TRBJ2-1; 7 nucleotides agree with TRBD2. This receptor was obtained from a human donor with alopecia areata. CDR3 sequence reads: CASSQITQAGSSYNEQFF. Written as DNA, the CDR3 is TGCGCCAGCAGCCAAATAACCCAAGCGGGGAGCTCCTACAATGAGCAGTTCTTC.